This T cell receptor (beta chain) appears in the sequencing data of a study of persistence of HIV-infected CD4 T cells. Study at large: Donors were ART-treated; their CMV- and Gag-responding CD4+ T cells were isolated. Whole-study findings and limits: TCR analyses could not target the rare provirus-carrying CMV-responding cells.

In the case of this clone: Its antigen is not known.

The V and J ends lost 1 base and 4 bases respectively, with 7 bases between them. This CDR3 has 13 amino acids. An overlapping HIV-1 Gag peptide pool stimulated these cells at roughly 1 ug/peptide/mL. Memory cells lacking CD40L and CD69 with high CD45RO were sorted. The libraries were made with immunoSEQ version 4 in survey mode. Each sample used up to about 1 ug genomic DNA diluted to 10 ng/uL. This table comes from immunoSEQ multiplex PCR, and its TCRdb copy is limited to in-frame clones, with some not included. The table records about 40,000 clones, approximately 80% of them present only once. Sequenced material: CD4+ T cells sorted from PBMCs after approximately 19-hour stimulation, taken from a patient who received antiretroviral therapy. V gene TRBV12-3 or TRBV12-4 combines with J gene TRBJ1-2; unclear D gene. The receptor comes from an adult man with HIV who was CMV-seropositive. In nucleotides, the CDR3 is TGTGCCAGCAGTTTAGTGGCGGGCTATGGCTACACCTTC. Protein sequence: CASSLVAGYGYTF.